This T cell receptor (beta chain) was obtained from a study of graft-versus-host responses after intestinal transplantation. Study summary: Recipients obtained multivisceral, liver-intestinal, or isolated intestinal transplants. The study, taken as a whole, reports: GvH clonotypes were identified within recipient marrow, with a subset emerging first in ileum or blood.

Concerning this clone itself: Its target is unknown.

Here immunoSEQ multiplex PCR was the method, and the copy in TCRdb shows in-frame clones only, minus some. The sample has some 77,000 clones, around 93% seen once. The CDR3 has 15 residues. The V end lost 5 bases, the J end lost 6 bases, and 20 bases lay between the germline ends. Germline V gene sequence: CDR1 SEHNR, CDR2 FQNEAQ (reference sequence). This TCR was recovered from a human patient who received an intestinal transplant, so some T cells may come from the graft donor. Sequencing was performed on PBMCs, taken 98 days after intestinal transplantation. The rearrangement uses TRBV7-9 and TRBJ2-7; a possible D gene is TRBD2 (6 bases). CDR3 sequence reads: CASSPGTSITSEQYF. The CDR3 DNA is TGTGCCAGCAGCCCCGGGACTTCGATCACAAGCGAGCAGTACTTC.